The clone carrying this T cell receptor (beta chain) came up a few times. Its antigen is not known. V gave up 0 bases and J gave up 2 bases, with 5 bases separating them. CDR3 size: 13 residues. Per germline, CDR1 SGDLS and CDR2 YYNGEE. The data are from a study of blood T cells in healthy people across ages. Study results and limitations: Among long-lived donors, naive CD4+ cells were more numerous and diversity higher than in aged donors. No one knew whether donors had CMV, which possibly confounded expanded clonotype changes.

Through a sample-barcoded 5' primer and a J-beta primer mix, a second PCR was run for roughly 6 to 11 cycles. TCRdb processed the 5' RACE reads anew with MiXCR; each CDR3 protein has one entry. The sample consists of about 830,000 distinct CDR3 sequences, roughly 64% of them appearing once. The sample was blood. The rearrangement links TRBV9 to TRBJ1-2; D is ambiguous. The TCR comes from a man aged 25-45 years in good health. The CDR3 protein is CASSVDGNYGYTF. DNA of the CDR3: TGTGCCAGCAGCGTAGACGGGAACTATGGCTACACCTTC.